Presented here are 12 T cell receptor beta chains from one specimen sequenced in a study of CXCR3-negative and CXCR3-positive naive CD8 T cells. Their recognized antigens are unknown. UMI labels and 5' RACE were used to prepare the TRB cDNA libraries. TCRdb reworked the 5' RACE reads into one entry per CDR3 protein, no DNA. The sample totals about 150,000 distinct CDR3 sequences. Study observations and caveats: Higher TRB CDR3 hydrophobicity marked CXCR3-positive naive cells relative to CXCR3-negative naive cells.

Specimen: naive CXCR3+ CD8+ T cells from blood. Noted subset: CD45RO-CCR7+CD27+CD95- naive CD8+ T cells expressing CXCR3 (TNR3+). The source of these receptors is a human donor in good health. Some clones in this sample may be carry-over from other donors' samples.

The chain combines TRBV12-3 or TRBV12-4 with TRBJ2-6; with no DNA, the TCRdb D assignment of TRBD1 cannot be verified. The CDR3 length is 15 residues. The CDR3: CASSPTGAGANVLTF.

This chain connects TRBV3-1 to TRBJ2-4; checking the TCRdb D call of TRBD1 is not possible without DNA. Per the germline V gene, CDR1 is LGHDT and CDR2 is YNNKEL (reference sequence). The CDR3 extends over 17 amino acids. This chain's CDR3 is CASSQEDGAGKENIQYF.

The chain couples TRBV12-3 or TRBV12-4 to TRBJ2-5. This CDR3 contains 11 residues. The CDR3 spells CASSFEKTQYF.

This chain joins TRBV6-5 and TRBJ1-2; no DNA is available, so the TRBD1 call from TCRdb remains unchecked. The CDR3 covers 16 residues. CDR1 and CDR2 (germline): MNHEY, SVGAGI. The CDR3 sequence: CASSYSGQGADYGYTF.

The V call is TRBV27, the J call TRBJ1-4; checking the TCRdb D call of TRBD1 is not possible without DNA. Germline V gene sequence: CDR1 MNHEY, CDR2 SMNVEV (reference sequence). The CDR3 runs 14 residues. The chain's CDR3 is CASSFGTGLEKLFF.

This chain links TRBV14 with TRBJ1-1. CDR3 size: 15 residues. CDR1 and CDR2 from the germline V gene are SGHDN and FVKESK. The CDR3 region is CASSQDWGVNTEAFF. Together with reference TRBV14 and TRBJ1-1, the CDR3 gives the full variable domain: EAGVTQFPSHSVIEKGQTVTLRCDPISGHDNLYWYRRVMGKEIKFLLHFVKESKQDESGMPNNRFLAERTGGTYSTLKVQPAELEDSGVYFCASSQDWGVNTEAFFGQGTRLTVV.

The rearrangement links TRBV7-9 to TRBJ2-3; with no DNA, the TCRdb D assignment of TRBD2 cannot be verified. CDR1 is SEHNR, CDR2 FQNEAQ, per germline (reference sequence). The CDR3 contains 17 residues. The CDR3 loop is CASSSTEGLAATDTQYF. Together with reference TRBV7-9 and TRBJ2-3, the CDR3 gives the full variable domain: DTGVSQNPRHKITKRGQNVTFRCDPISEHNRLYWYRQTLGQGPEFLTYFQNEAQLEKSRLLSDRFSAERPKGSFSTLEIQRTEQGDSAMYLCASSSTEGLAATDTQYFGPGTRLTVL.

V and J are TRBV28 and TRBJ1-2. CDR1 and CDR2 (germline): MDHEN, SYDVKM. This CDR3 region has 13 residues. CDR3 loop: CASSLAGPLGYTF.

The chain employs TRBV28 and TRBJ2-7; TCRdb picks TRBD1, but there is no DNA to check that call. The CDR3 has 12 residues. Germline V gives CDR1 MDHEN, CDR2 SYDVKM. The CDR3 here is CASSFRDQEQYF.

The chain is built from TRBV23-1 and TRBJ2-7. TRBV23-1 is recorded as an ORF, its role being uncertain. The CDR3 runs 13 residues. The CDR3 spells CASSLRRTYEHYF.

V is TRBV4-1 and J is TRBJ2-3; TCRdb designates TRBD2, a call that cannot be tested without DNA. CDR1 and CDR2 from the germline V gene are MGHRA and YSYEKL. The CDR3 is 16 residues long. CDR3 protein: CASSQASAGITDTQYF.

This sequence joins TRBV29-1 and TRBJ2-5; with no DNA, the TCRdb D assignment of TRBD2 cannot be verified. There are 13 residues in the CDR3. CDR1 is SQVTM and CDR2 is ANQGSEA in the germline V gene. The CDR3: CSVEPSGSQTQYF.